This record covers a single TCR beta chain. Its target is unknown. This record belongs to a study of monozygotic twins with inflammatory bowel disease. Study results and caveats: IBD patients shared fewer clonotypes with other individuals than healthy twins, especially patients with disease activity signs. The analysis yielded no support for one strong signal or clonotype associated with IBD.

Collection yielded 2.5 to 3 ml of blood per donor. Researchers isolated total RNA from whole blood without sorting T cells. CDR1 and CDR2 from the germline V gene are MNHEY and SMNVEV (reference sequence). The length of the CDR3 is 16 residues. No DNA is given; TCRdb re-called the 5' RACE reads and lists each CDR3 protein once. In all, the sample yields 300,000 to 350,000 distinct CDR3 sequences. The chain is built from TRBV27 and TRBJ2-1; TCRdb reports TRBD1, a call that lacks DNA to check it against. This receptor was obtained from a human donor with ulcerative colitis or Crohn's disease, or a healthy co-twin of an affected twin (not recorded which). The sample taken for sequencing was blood. CDR3 sequence reads: CASSPFGTGAYNEQFF.